These T cell receptor beta chains were read from a single sample in a study of T-cell memory formation after mild COVID-19. TCRdb re-analysed the 5' RACE reads in MiXCR, keeping a single row per CDR3 protein. The sample consists of roughly 280,000 distinct CDR3 sequences, 15% to 20% of them appearing once. The sample was PBMCs or a T cell subset sorted from them (not recorded which). These TCRs come from a young man who had mild COVID-19 (a few samples of this study predate the infection). Cell type and time point are not known. CDR3s include the opening cysteine and the closing phenylalanine or tryptophan.

J | V | CDR3
TRBJ1-1 | TRBV6-1 | CASSEAGRGGYTEAFF
TRBJ2-5 | TRBV23-1 | CASSGEGEETQYF
TRBJ2-2 | TRBV5-4 | CASSSGMTGELFF
TRBJ2-4 | TRBV6-5 | CASSLSLVAKNIQYF
TRBJ1-3 | TRBV18 | CASSPDGAGNTIYF
TRBJ2-3 | TRBV6-5 | CASSTPGGEQYF
TRBJ2-5 | TRBV10-3 | CAISEPAGGPMETQYF
TRBJ2-1 | TRBV10-1 | CASRDRGEQFF
TRBJ2-1 | TRBV7-9 | CASSSRTDNEQFF
TRBJ2-1 | TRBV5-1 | CASSLYSGTPIEFF
TRBJ2-1 | TRBV7-9 | CASSFPSGSSNEQFF
TRBJ2-7 | TRBV7-9 | CASSSFEGQYF
TRBJ2-7 | TRBV7-2 | CASSTGTSREQYF
TRBJ2-1 | TRBV7-8 | CASSLRAGGMYEQFF
TRBJ2-2 | TRBV29-1 | CSVVDTTGELFF
TRBJ2-2 | TRBV9 | CASSVAGRVGGELFF
TRBJ1-1 | TRBV7-9 | CASSLLSGLGTEAFF
TRBJ2-1 | TRBV7-2 | CASSSTGGSNEQFF
TRBJ2-1 | TRBV7-2 | CASSLAWDRSYNEQFF
TRBJ2-3 | TRBV6-2/TRBV6-3 | CASSWMRTDTQYF